This T cell receptor (beta chain) was sequenced for a study of vaccination and CD4 T cells after COVID-19. Study-wide findings and caveats: The great majority, 304 of 307 vaccine-specific clones, proved spike mono-reactive in convalescent patients.

Germline CDR1 is SGHNT and CDR2 is YYREEE (reference sequence). V lost 1 base to trimming and J lost 4 bases, with 15 bases between them. The CDR3 is 16 residues long. Treatment denoted: approximately nine-day PBMC culture with coronavirus spike peptide pools or control peptides (ViraFEST assay). T cells were expanded with peptide pools, and expanded clonotypes were identified by TCR sequencing. Cultured CD4+ T-cell DNA underwent Oncomine TCR Beta short-read sequencing. The authors extracted genomic DNA from cultured CD4+ T cells. TCRdb used MiXCR to reprocess the PCR reads, holding one entry per CDR3 protein. The sample lists roughly 2,600 distinct CDR3 sequences; 20% to 25% were seen once. Points on this clonotype: Antigen: not known.

The sequence was obtained from a human donor who had recovered from COVID-19. The V call is TRBV5-4, the J call TRBJ2-1; D not resolved. The sequencing sample was made of CD4+ T cells from blood, cultured in vitro. The CDR3 DNA follows: TGTGCCAGCAGCTTGAAGCAAGGGCCGAATTACAATGAGCAGTTCTTC. Translated, it gives CASSLKQGPNYNEQFF.